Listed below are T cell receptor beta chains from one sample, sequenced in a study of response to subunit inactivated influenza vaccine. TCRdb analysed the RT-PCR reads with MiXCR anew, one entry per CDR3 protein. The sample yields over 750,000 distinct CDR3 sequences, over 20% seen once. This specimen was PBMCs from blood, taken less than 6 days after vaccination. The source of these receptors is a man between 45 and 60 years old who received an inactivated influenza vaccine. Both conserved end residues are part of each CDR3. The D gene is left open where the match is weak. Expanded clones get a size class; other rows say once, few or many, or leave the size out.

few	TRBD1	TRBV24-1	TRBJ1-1	CATSDPPGQGGTEAFF	TGTGCCACCAGTGACCCTCCGGGACAGGGCGGCACTGAAGCTTTCTTT
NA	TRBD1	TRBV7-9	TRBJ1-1	CASSSGQGIIGDTEAFF	TGTGCCAGCAGCTCCGGACAGGGGATTATTGGGGACACTGAAGCTTTCTTT
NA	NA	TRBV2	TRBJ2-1	CTSSETAYNEQFF	TGTACCAGCAGTGAAACGGCCTACAATGAGCAGTTCTTC
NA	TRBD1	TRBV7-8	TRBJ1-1	CAIQMTGANTEAFF	TGTGCCATCCAGATGACAGGGGCGAACACTGAAGCTTTCTTT
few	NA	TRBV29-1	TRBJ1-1	CSVARGAEAFF	TGCAGCGTTGCTAGAGGCGCTGAAGCTTTCTTT
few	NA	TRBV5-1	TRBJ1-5	CAALTLDPADQPQHF	TGCGCCGCCCTAACCCTGGACCCTGCCGACCAGCCCCAGCATTTT
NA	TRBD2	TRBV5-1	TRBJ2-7	CASSLGGYGGGGHEQYF	TGCGCCAGCAGCTTGGGGGGATACGGCGGGGGTGGCCACGAGCAGTACTTC
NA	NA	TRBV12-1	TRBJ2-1	CASSSRTSGRGSYEQFF	TGTGCCAGCAGTTCTCGGACTAGCGGGAGGGGTAGCTATGAGCAGTTCTTC
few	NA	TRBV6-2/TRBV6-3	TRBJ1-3	CASSYLRVSGNTIYF	TGTGCCAGCAGTTACCTTCGAGTCTCTGGAAACACCATATATTTT
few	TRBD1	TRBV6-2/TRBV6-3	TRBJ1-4	CASRSHHGQGHEKLFF	TGTGCCAGCAGGTCCCACCATGGACAGGGGCATGAAAAACTGTTTTTT
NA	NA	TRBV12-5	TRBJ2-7	CASGLGTFNDEQYF	TGTGCTAGTGGTTTGGGGACCTTCAACGACGAGCAGTACTTC
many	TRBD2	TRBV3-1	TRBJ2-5	CASSLGTRQETQYF	TGTGCCAGCAGCCTGGGGACTAGACAAGAGACCCAGTACTTC
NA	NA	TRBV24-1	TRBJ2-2	CATSTGSTGELFF	TGTGCCACCTCTACAGGGTCAACCGGGGAGCTGTTTTTT
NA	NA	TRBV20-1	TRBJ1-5	CSAREALSPQHF	TGCAGTGCTAGAGAGGCCCTCTCGCCCCAGCATTTT
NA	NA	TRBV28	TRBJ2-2	CASSLRQYTGELFF	TGTGCCAGCAGTTTAAGGCAGTACACCGGGGAGCTGTTTTTT
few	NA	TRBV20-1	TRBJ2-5	CSARRGVETQYF	TGCAGTGCTAGAAGGGGGGTGGAGACCCAGTACTTC